Following are 28 T cell receptor beta chains from one sample sequenced in a study of T cells after yellow fever vaccination. TCRdb processed the 5' RACE reads anew with MiXCR; each CDR3 protein has one entry. The table includes about 320,000 distinct CDR3 sequences, around 4.5% detected once. Sequenced here: PBMCs, sampled 15 days after the yellow fever booster vaccination. Source of these receptors: a man in his late teens or twenties who received the YFV17D yellow fever vaccine.

This chain joins TRBV4-3 and TRBJ2-4, with no clear D. From germline, CDR1 is LGHNA and CDR2 YSLEER. Trimming left V 0 bases short and J 0 bases short, with 12 bases between. The CDR3 consists of 17 residues. CDR3 sequence: CASSQEGSSIAKNIQYF. CDR3 bases: TGCGCCAGCAGCCAAGAGGGAAGCTCGATAGCCAAAAACATTCAGTACTTC.

This clonotype showed up many times. This chain joins TRBV10-2 and TRBJ2-7; 8 positions agree with TRBD2. The J segment lost 2 bases and the V segment lost 4 bases, leaving 4 bases of the junction unmatched. The CDR3 extends over 14 amino acids. Germline-derived CDR1 and CDR2 are WSHSY and SAAADI. In DNA form, the CDR3 reads TGCGCCAGCAGTGTAGCGGGGACGCCCTACGAGCAGTACTTC. It is translated as CASSVAGTPYEQYF.

This clonotype has a count of ten or more. The chain is built from TRBV6-2 or TRBV6-3 and TRBJ2-7; 12 bases map to TRBD2. CDR3 length: 14 residues. V shed 8 bases, J shed 4 bases, and the junction held 6 bases outside the gene matches. Germline CDR1 and CDR2: MNHEY and SVGEGT. The CDR3 bases are TGTGCCAGCGGAGCTAGCGGGGGGGCTTACGAGCAGTACTTC. Translated, it gives CASGASGGAYEQYF.

This clonotype has ten or more counts. CDR3: CASSLGQYYEQYF. CDR3 in DNA: TGCGCCAGCAGCTTGGGACAGTACTACGAGCAGTACTTC. The gene calls are TRBV5-1 and TRBJ2-7, with a possible D match to TRBD1 (5 bases). The CDR3 is 13 residues long. Germline-derived CDR1 and CDR2 are SGHRS and YFSETQ. V was cut by 0 bases and J by 3 bases, with 7 bases left in between.

This clonotype was seen ten or more times. The V call is TRBV10-3, the J call TRBJ2-7; 8 nucleotides match TRBD2. V trimming: 11 bases; J trimming: 3 bases; junction bases outside the gene matches: 21. CDR1 ENHRY and CDR2 SYGVKD come from the germline V gene. The CDR3 sequence is 17 residues long. CDR3 nucleotides: TGTGCCCTTCGAAGCCGACTAGCGCATCTTAGGGGCTACGAGCAGTACGTC. Translation: CALRSRLAHLRGYEQYV.

This clonotype was seen a handful of times. This chain joins TRBV6-6 and TRBJ2-1; 10 bases are a match to TRBD2. Germline V gene data show CDR1 as MNHNY and CDR2 as SVGAGI (reference sequence). CDR3 size: 17 residues. V lost 0 bases to trimming and J lost 3 bases; unmatched junction nucleotides: 5. The CDR3 nucleotides are TGTGCCAGCAGTTACTCTATAGGACTAGCGGACTACAATGAGCAGTTCTTC. It encodes CASSYSIGLADYNEQFF.

This clonotype was observed many times. The gene calls are TRBV6-9 and TRBJ2-5; D is ambiguous. Trimming took 7 bases from V and 5 from J, leaving 14 bases between them. Germline V gene sequence: CDR1 MNHGY, CDR2 SVAAGI. The CDR3 contains 13 residues. The CDR3 coding sequence is TGTGCCAGCACCCGCCAAGGGCGGGAGACCCAGTACTTC. As protein: CASTRQGRETQYF.

There are a few counts of this clonotype. This rearrangement joins TRBV5-1 to TRBJ2-6; D may match TRBD1 or TRBD2 (5 bases each). CDR1 is SGHRS, CDR2 YFSETQ, per germline. The CDR3 has 15 residues. The germline V and J ends were trimmed by 3 bases and 9 bases, with 16 bases remaining between them. The CDR3 sequence: CASSSLGTDGNVLTF. The CDR3 DNA follows: TGCGCCAGCAGCTCACTAGGGACGGATGGCAACGTCCTGACTTTC.

The sample holds a few counts of this clonotype. The gene calls are TRBV7-3 and TRBJ2-1; D uncertain. The CDR3 has 18 amino acids. V lost 4 bases and J 4 bases, leaving 23 bases between the germline ends. Germline loops: CDR1 SGHTA, CDR2 FQGTGA. The CDR3 loop reads CASSSPGEVNGVYNEQFF. The CDR3 DNA is TGTGCCAGCAGCTCCCCGGGCGAGGTAAATGGGGTTTACAATGAGCAGTTCTTC.

This clonotype was counted between two and nine times. The chain employs TRBV19 and TRBJ1-5, with D uncertain. Germline assignment: CDR1 LNHDA and CDR2 SQIVND (reference sequence). The CDR3 sequence is 15 residues long. Deletions cut 1 base from V and 10 bases from J, with 17 bases between. The DNA of the CDR3 is TGTGCCAGTAGTATAGGAGGGAACAGCTTACGTCCCCAGCATTTT. Its translation is CASSIGGNSLRPQHF.

In this sample, this clonotype turned up many times. The chain uses TRBV12-3 or TRBV12-4 and TRBJ1-3, with D possibly TRBD1 on 5 matching bases. This CDR3 comprises 19 residues. With 0 bases removed from V and 5 bases from J, the gap between germline ends came to 23 bases. CDR3 in amino acids: CASSLAPGLLPSLRNTIYF. DNA for the CDR3: TGTGCCAGCAGTTTAGCCCCGGGACTACTACCGTCACTAAGAAACACCATATATTTT.

This clonotype was counted between two and nine times. V gene TRBV6-2 or TRBV6-3 combines with J gene TRBJ1-2; D not resolved. Germline V gene lookup returns CDR1 MNHEY and CDR2 SVGEGT. V lost 7 bases, J lost 1 base, and 10 bases lay in between. This CDR3 spans 13 amino acids. The CDR3 nucleotides are TGTGCCAGCACCCCGAGTGGTAACTATGGCTACACCTTC. Translated: CASTPSGNYGYTF.

This clonotype was counted a few times. The rearrangement links TRBV6-2 or TRBV6-3 to TRBJ2-5; either TRBD1 or TRBD2 may supply D (5 bases each). The CDR3 sequence is 14 residues long. Germline V gives CDR1 MNHEY, CDR2 SVGEGT. The germline V and J ends were trimmed by 4 bases and 5 bases, with 14 bases remaining between them. The CDR3 DNA is TGTGCCAGCAGTTCGGGACGTGGAATGGAGACCCAGTACTTC. Amino acids: CASSSGRGMETQYF.

This clonotype came up many times. This chain links TRBV5-1 with TRBJ1-1; D uncertain. Germline V gene data show CDR1 as SGHRS and CDR2 as YFSETQ. V lost 5 bases and J lost 1, with 9 bases in between. The CDR3 loop spans 13 amino acids. This chain's CDR3 is CASRREENTEAFF. The CDR3 nucleotides are TGCGCCAGCAGGCGTGAAGAGAACACTGAAGCTTTCTTT.

The chain combines TRBV2 with TRBJ1-5, with TRBD1 matching over 8 bases. Germline lookup yields CDR1 SNHLY and CDR2 FYNNEI. This CDR3 region has 16 residues. The junction had 16 bases not matched to a gene; V was cut back by 8 bases and J by 7 bases. CDR3 in amino acids: CASGWTGQGSGQPQHF. CDR3 DNA sequence: TGTGCCAGCGGCTGGACTGGACAGGGCTCCGGCCAGCCCCAGCATTTT.

Only a few counts were recorded for this clonotype. In nucleotides, the CDR3 is TGCAGCGTTGAAGACCCCGTGGGGACAGACACTGAAGCTTTCTTT. Protein sequence: CSVEDPVGTDTEAFF. The V and J genes are TRBV29-1 and TRBJ1-1; 7 positions match TRBD1. V lost 0 bases and J lost 3; bases outside the gene matches: 7. The germline V gene has CDR1 SQVTM and CDR2 ANQGSEA. The CDR3 has 15 amino acids. Drawing the rest from reference TRBV29-1 and TRBJ1-1, the complete variable domain is SAVISQKPSRDICQRGTSLTIQCQVDSQVTMMFWYRQQPGQSLTLIATANQGSEATYESGFVIDKFPISRPNLTFSTLTVSNMSPEDSSIYLCSVEDPVGTDTEAFFGQGTRLTVV.

This clonotype was counted many times. V and J are TRBV6-5 and TRBJ1-2, with D uncertain. CDR1 and CDR2 from the germline V gene are MNHEY and SVGAGI. The V gene lost 4 bases and the J gene lost 5 bases, with 8 bases spanning the gap. The CDR3 runs to 12 residues. In DNA, the CDR3 is TGTGCCAGCAGTTCCGCATTTTATGGCTACACCTTC. It encodes CASSSAFYGYTF.

This clonotype came up many times. The chain links TRBV20-1 to TRBJ2-7; D possibly corresponds to TRBD1 (5 bases). The CDR3 covers 12 residues. Trimming took off 6 bases at V and 2 bases at J, with 11 bases between the two ends. Germline-derived CDR1 and CDR2 are DFQATT and SNEGSKA (reference sequence). The DNA for the CDR3 is TGCAGTGCAACAGGCCGGGCCTACGAGCAGTACTTC. Encoded protein: CSATGRAYEQYF.

This clonotype was seen a handful of times. V and J are TRBV25-1 and TRBJ1-2; D call uncertain. Trimming removed 1 base from V and 3 bases from J, with 6 bases in between. Germline CDR1 is MGHDK and CDR2 is SYGVNS. This CDR3 region has 13 residues. CDR3 amino acids: CASSESTDYGYTF. The CDR3 nucleotides read TGTGCCAGCAGTGAATCCACAGACTATGGCTACACCTTC.

For the CDR3, the DNA is TGTGCCAGCAGTGAGCAGGGGATGGGACAGCCCCAGCATTTT. This codes for CASSEQGMGQPQHF. The gene calls are TRBV25-1 and TRBJ1-5; possibly TRBD1 for D (6 bases). The CDR3 contains 14 residues. V lost 3 bases to trimming and J lost 7 bases, with 13 bases between them. Germline V CDR1 and CDR2: MGHDK, SYGVNS. Filled out from reference TRBV25-1 and TRBJ1-5, the complete variable domain reads EADIYQTPRYLVIGTGKKITLECSQTMGHDKMYWYQQDPGMELHLIHYSYGVNSTEKGDLSSESTVSRIRTEHFPLTLESARPSHTSQYLCASSEQGMGQPQHFGDGTRLSIL.

This clonotype was recorded many times. The chain links TRBV5-1 to TRBJ2-1; no reliable D call. CDR1 is SGHRS, CDR2 YFSETQ, per germline. V lost 4 bases to trimming and J lost 2 bases, with 10 bases between them. The CDR3 is 14 residues long. DNA for the CDR3: TGCGCCAGCAGCCCGATGCATCCCTACAATGAGCAGTTCTTC. Translation gives CASSPMHPYNEQFF.

Only a few counts were recorded for this clonotype. The chain carries TRBV19 and TRBJ2-5, with TRBD1 matching over 9 bases. V lost 5 bases and J lost 7; bases outside the gene matches: 8. The CDR3 spans 14 residues. The V gene's germline CDR1 is LNHDA and CDR2 SQIVND (reference sequence). The CDR3 spells CASSGTGLALTQYF. The CDR3 DNA reads as TGTGCCAGTAGTGGGACAGGGTTGGCGTTGACCCAGTACTTC.

This clonotype has a count of ten or more. The chain has TRBV27 and TRBJ1-1; D is unclear. V was trimmed by 6 bases and J by 4 bases, leaving 15 bases between them. This CDR3 contains 14 residues. CDR1 and CDR2 (germline): MNHEY, SMNVEV (reference sequence). The CDR3 sequence is CASSLNDWSTEAFF. In DNA form, the CDR3 reads TGTGCCAGCAGCCTCAATGACTGGAGCACTGAAGCTTTCTTT.

This sequence joins TRBV5-1 and TRBJ1-2, with 9 bases identical to TRBD1. Per germline, CDR1 SGHRS and CDR2 YFSETQ. V lost 0 bases, J lost 3 bases, and 12 bases stayed unmatched. The CDR3 totals 18 residues. The DNA of the CDR3 is TGCGCCAGCAGCTTGGTCGGGACAGGGCGAATGGGCTACTATGGCTACACCTTC. Translation: CASSLVGTGRMGYYGYTF.

In its sample, this clonotype was seen a few times. The V call is TRBV4-1, the J call TRBJ1-1, with D perhaps TRBD1 (5 bases). This CDR3 comprises 16 residues. Germline CDR1 MGHRA, CDR2 YSYEKL. Trimming pared 0 bases from V and 1 base from J, leaving 12 bases between. This chain's CDR3 is CASSQDWRRGNTEAFF. The CDR3 nucleotides are TGCGCCAGCAGCCAAGATTGGCGGAGGGGGAACACTGAAGCTTTCTTT.

This clonotype was counted at least ten times. This chain uses TRBV20-1 with TRBJ2-5, with D possibly being TRBD1 (6 bases). The CDR3 totals 15 residues. The germline V gene has CDR1 DFQATT and CDR2 SNEGSKA (reference sequence). V was trimmed by 6 bases and J by 5 bases, leaving 22 bases between them. The CDR3 coding sequence is TGCAGTGCATTTGCCGCGTCAGGGGATTATGAGACCCAGTACTTC. Encoded protein: CSAFAASGDYETQYF.

The table lists this clonotype with a few counts. J is TRBJ2-2 and V is TRBV12-3 or TRBV12-4; D is uncertain. V was trimmed by 6 bases and J by 0 bases, leaving 14 bases between them. The CDR3 is made up of 16 amino acids. CDR3 bases: TGTGCCAGCAGGCCAGACTGGAACTCGAACACCGGGGAGCTGTTTTTT. Its protein is CASRPDWNSNTGELFF.

In this sample, this clonotype turned up many times. The chain couples TRBV4-3 to TRBJ2-2; D gene uncertain. CDR1 LGHNA and CDR2 YSLEER come from the germline V gene. V gave up 0 bases and J gave up 1 base, with 9 bases separating them. This CDR3 has 16 residues. The CDR3 loop reads CASSQDWTVNTGELFF. DNA for the CDR3: TGCGCCAGCAGCCAAGATTGGACGGTGAACACCGGGGAGCTGTTTTTT.